This T cell receptor beta chain stems from a study of CD8+CD57+ T cells in acquired aplastic anemia. Study in general: DNA recovered from sorted CD4+ and CD8+ cells had a mean of around 3.2 ug.

Patients picked for sequencing had shown CD8+CD57+ cell expansion detected by flow cytometry. Every patient presented with severe acquired aplastic anemia. Study-wide findings and caveats: Patients and controls shared twenty-nine CD8+ CDR3 sequences, which appeared highly expressed in patients and within their immunodominant clones.

The CDR3 loop spans 17 amino acids. Losses at the gene ends were 0 bases for V and 3 bases for J; bases not matched to a gene: 6. Germline V gene lookup returns CDR1 MGHRA and CDR2 YSYEKL. This clonotype came up many times. Its target is unknown. Using genomic DNA as the template, TCR beta VDJ and CDR3 profiling was carried out. TCRdb processed the reads anew with MiXCR; each CDR3 protein has one entry. In the table there are more than 95,000 distinct CDR3 sequences, approximately 36% of which are singletons. The TCR originated in a human donor with aplastic anemia. The chain links TRBV4-1 to TRBJ1-4, with 8 bases matching TRBD1. Source material: sorted CD4+, CD8+, or CD8+CD57+ T cells (not recorded which) from PBMCs. CDR3 sequence: CASSQDQGARANEKLFF. The CDR3 region has the DNA TGCGCCAGCAGCCAAGATCAGGGGGCCAGAGCTAATGAAAAACTGTTTTTT.